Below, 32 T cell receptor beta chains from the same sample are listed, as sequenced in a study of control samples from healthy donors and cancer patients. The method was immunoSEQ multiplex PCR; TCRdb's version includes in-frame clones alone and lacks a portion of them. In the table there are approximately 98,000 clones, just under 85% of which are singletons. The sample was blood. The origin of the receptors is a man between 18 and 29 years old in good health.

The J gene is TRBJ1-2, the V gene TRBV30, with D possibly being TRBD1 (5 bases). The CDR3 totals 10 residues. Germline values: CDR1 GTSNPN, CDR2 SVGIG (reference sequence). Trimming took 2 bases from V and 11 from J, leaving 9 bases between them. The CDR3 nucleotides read TGTGCCTGGAGTACCAGGGTGTACACCTTC. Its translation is CAWSTRVYTF.

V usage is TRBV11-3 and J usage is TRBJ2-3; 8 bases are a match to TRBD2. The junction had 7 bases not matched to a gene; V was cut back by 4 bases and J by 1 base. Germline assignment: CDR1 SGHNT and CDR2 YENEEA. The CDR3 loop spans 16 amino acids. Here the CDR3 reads CASSSDGAGGTDTQYF. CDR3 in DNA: TGTGCCAGCAGCTCCGACGGAGCGGGGGGCACAGATACGCAGTATTTT.

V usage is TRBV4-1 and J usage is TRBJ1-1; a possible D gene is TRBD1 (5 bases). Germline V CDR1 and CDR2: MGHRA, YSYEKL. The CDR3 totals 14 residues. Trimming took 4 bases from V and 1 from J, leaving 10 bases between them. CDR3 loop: CASSRDWANTEAFF. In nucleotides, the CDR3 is TGCGCCAGCAGCCGGGACTGGGCGAACACTGAAGCTTTCTTT.

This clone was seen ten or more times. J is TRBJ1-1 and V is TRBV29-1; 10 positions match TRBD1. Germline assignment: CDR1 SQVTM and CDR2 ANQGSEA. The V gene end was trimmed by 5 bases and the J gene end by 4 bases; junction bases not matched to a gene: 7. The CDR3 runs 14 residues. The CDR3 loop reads CSVRDRGGFTEAFF. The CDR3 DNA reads TGCAGCGTTCGGGACAGGGGTGGGTTCACTGAAGCTTTCTTT. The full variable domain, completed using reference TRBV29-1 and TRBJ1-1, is SAVISQKPSRDICQRGTSLTIQCQVDSQVTMMFWYRQQPGQSLTLIATANQGSEATYESGFVIDKFPISRPNLTFSTLTVSNMSPEDSSIYLCSVRDRGGFTEAFFGQGTRLTVV.

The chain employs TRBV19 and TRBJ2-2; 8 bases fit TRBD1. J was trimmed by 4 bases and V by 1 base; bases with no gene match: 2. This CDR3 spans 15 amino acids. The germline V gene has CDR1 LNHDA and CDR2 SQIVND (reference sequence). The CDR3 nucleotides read TGTGCCAGTAGTATAGGGGACAGGCGCACCGGGGAGCTGTTTTTT. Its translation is CASSIGDRRTGELFF.

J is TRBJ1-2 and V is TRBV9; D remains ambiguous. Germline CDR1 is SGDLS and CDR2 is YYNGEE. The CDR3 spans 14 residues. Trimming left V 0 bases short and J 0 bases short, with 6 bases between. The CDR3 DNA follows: TGTGCCAGCAGCGTAGAGGTCTCTAACTATGGCTACACCTTC. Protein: CASSVEVSNYGYTF.

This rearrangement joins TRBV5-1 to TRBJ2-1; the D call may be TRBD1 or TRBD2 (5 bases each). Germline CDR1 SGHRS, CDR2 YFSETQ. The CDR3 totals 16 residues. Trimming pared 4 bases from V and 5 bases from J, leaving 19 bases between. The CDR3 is CASSAADGTANNEQFF. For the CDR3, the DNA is TGCGCCAGCAGCGCGGCTGACGGGACGGCAAACAATGAGCAGTTCTTC.

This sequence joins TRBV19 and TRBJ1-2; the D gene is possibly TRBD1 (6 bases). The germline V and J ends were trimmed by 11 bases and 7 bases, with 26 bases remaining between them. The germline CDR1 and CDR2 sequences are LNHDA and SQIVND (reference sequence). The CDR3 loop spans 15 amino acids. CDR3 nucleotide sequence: TGTGCCGTTCAAACTTCAGTCCGGGACAATACTGGCTACACCTTC. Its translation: CAVQTSVRDNTGYTF.

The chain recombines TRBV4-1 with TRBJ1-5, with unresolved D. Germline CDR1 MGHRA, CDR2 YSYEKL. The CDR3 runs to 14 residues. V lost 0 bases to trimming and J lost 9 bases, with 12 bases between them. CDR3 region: CASSQDAGGWPQHF. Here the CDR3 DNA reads TGCGCCAGCAGCCAAGATGCGGGCGGTTGGCCCCAGCATTTT.

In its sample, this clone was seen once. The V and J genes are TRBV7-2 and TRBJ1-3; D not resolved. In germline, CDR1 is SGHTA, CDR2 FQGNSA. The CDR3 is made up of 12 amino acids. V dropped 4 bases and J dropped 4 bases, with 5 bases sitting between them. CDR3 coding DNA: TGTGCCAGCAGCTCCCCGGGAAACACCATATATTTT. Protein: CASSSPGNTIYF.

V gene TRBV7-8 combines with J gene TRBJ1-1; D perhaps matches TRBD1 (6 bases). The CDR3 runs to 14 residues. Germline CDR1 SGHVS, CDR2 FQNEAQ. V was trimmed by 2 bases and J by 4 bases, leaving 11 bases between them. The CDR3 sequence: CASSLIKGGTEAFF. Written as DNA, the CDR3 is TGTGCCAGCAGCTTAATTAAGGGGGGCACTGAAGCTTTCTTT.

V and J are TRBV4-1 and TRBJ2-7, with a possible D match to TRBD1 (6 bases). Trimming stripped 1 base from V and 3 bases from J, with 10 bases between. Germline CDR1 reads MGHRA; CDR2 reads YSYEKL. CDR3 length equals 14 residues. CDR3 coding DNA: TGCGCCAGCAGCCAAGTTCAGGGACACTACGAGCAGTACGTC. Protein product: CASSQVQGHYEQYV.

CDR3 DNA sequence: TGTGCCAGTAGTATAGGCTGGACAGCGGGGGGGCAGTATACGCAGTATTTT. The encoded protein is CASSIGWTAGGQYTQYF. The rearrangement links TRBV19 to TRBJ2-3; 10 bases match TRBD2. V trimming: 1 base; J trimming: 7 bases; junction bases outside the gene matches: 11. Germline assignment: CDR1 LNHDA and CDR2 SQIVND (reference sequence). This CDR3 is built from 17 residues. Looking up the rest from reference TRBV19 and TRBJ2-3 gives the full variable domain: DGGITQSPKYLFRKEGQNVTLSCEQNLNHDAMYWYRQDPGQGLRLIYYSQIVNDFQKGDIAEGYSVSREKKESFPLTVTSAQKNPTAFYLCASSIGWTAGGQYTQYFGPGTRLTVL.

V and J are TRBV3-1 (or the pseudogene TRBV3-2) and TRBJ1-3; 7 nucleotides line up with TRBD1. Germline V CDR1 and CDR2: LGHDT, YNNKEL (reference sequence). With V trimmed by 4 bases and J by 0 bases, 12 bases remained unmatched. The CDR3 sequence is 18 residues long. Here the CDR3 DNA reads TGTGCCAGCAGCCCTCCCCGACAGGGCAAAAGCTCTGGAAACACCATATATTTT. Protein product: CASSPPRQGKSSGNTIYF.

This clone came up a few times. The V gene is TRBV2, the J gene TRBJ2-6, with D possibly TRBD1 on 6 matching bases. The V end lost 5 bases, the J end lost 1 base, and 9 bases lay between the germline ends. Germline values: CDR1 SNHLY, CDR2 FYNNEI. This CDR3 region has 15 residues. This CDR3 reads CASSKQGSGANVLTF. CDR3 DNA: TGTGCCAGCAGTAAACAGGGTTCTGGGGCCAACGTCCTGACTTTC.

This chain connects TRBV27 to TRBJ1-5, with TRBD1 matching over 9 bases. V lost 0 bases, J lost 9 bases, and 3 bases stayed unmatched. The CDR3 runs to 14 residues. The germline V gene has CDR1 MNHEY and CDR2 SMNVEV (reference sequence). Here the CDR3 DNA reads TGTGCCAGCAGTTTATCGACAGGGGGAGGGCCCCAGCATTTT. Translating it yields CASSLSTGGGPQHF.

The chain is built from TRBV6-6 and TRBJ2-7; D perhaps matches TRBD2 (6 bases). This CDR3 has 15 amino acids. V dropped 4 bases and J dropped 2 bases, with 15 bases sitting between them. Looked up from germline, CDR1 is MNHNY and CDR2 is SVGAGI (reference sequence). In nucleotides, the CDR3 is TGTGCCAGCAGTTCGCGGGAAGCTTTAACCTACGAGCAGTACTTC. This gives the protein CASSSREALTYEQYF.

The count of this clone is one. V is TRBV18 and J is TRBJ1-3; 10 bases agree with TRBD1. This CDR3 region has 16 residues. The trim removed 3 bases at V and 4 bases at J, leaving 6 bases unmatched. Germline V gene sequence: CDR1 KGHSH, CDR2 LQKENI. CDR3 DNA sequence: TGTGCCAGCTCACCCCGGACAGGGGGTGTGGGAAACACCATATATTTT. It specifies CASSPRTGGVGNTIYF.

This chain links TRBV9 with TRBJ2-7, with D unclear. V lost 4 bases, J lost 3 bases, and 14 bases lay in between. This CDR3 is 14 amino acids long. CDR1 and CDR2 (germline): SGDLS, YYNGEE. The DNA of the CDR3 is TGTGCCAGCAGCACCGTACGTCCTTACTACGAGCAGTACGTC. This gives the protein CASSTVRPYYEQYV.

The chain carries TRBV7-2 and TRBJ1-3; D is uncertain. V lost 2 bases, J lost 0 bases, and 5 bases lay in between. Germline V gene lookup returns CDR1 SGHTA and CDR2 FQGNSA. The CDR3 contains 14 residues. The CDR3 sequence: CASSLQSSGNTIYF. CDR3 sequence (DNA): TGTGCCAGCAGCTTACAGAGCTCTGGAAACACCATATATTTT.

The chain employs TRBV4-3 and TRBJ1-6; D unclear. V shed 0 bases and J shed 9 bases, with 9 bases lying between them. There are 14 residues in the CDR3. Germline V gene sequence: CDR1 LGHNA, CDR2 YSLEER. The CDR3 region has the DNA TGCGCCAGCAGCCAAGATATCCACGGTTCACCCCTCCACTTT. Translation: CASSQDIHGSPLHF.

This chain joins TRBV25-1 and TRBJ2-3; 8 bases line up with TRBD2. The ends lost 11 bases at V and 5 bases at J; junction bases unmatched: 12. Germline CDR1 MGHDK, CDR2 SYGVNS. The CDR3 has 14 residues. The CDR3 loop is CAGTGGGPGDTQYF. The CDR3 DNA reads TGTGCCGGGACGGGCGGGGGGCCGGGAGATACGCAGTATTTT.

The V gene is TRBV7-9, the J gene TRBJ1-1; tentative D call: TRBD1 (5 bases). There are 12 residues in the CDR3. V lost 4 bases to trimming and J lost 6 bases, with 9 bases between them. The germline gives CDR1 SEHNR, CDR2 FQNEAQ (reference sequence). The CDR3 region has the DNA TGTGCCAGCAGCTCTGGGGCACCTGAAGCTTTCTTT. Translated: CASSSGAPEAFF.

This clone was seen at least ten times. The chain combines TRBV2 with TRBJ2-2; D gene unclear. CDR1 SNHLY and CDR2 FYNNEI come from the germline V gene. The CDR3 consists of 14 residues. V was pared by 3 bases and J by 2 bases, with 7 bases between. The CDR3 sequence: CASSEHFNTGELFF. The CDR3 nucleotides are TGTGCCAGCAGTGAGCATTTCAACACCGGGGAGCTGTTTTTT.

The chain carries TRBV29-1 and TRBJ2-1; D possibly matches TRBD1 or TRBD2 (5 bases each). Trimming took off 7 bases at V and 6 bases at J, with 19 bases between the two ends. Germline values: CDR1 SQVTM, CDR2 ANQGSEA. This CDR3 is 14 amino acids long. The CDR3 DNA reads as TGCAGCGCCCAACGGGGACCCCGGGTCAATGAGCAGTTCTTC. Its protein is CSAQRGPRVNEQFF.

CDR3: CSASRGLEYEQYV. The CDR3 DNA is TGCAGTGCTAGTCGGGGACTAGAGTACGAGCAGTACGTC. This chain connects TRBV20-1 to TRBJ2-7; 8 positions match TRBD2. The CDR3 loop spans 13 amino acids. The ends lost 3 bases at V and 4 bases at J; junction bases unmatched: 5. Germline assignment: CDR1 DFQATT and CDR2 SNEGSKA (reference sequence).

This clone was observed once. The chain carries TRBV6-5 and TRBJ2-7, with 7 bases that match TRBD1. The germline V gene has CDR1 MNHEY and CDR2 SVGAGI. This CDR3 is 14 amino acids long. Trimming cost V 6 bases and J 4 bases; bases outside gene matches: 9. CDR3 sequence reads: CASRRPGQSYEQYF. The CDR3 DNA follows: TGTGCCAGCAGGAGACCGGGACAGTCTTACGAGCAGTACTTC.

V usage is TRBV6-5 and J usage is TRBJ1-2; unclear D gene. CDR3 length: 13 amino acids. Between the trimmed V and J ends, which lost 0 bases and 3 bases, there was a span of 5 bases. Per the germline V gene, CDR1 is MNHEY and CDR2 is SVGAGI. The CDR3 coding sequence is TGTGCCAGCAGTTACTCATCTTACTATGGCTACACCTTC. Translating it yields CASSYSSYYGYTF.

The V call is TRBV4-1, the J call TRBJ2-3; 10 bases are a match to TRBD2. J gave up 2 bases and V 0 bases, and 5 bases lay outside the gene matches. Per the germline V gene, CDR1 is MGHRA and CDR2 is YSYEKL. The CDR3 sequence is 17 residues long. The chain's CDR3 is CASSQEASGGPTDTQYF. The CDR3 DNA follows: TGCGCCAGCAGCCAAGAGGCTAGCGGGGGACCCACAGATACGCAGTATTTT.

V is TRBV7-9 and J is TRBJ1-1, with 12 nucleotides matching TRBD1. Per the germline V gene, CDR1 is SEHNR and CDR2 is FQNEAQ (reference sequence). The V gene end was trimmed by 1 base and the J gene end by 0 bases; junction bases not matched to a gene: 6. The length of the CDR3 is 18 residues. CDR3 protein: CASSLGRGTGGVNTEAFF. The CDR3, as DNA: TGTGCCAGCAGCTTAGGCCGCGGGACAGGGGGCGTGAACACTGAAGCTTTCTTT.

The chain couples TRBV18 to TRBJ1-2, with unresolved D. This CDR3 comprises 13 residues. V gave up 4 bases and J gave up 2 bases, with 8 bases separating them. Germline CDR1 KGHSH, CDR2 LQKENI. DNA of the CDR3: TGTGCCAGCTCACGCAGTCCCAACTATGGCTACACCTTC. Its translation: CASSRSPNYGYTF.

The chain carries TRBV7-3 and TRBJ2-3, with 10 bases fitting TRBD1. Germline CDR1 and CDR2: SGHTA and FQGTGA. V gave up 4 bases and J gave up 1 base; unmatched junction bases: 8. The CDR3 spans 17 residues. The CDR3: CASSSPTGTGGTDTQYF. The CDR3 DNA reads TGTGCCAGCAGCTCTCCCACCGGGACAGGGGGCACAGATACGCAGTATTTT.